The 9 T cell receptor beta chains below all came from one sample that was sequenced in a study. In TCRdb, the RT-PCR reads were re-called with MiXCR into one record per CDR3 protein. Of around 700,000 distinct CDR3 sequences listed, 14% are singletons. Sample: memory CD4+ T cells from blood. The source of these receptors is a female donor in good health, serving as a healthy control.

This clonotype was recorded a few times. V usage is TRBV7-3 and J usage is TRBJ2-3; 7 bases are a match to TRBD1. The J segment lost 11 bases and the V segment lost 5 bases, leaving 4 bases of the junction unmatched. Germline CDR1 reads SGHTA; CDR2 reads FQGTGA. The CDR3 extends over 11 amino acids. CDR3 DNA sequence: TGTGCCAGCAGCGCAGACAGGGTGCAGTATTTT. It is translated as CASSADRVQYF.

A few counts support this clonotype. The DNA of the CDR3 is TGTGCCAGCAGCCCAGGCGGCGGGAGGGCGATCATTCAGTACTTC. Translation: CASSPGGGRAIIQYF. The genes are TRBV6-5 and TRBJ2-4; 9 bases agree with TRBD2. Looked up from germline, CDR1 is MNHEY and CDR2 is SVGAGI. The CDR3 has 15 amino acids. Unmatched junction bases numbered 12, after V lost 6 bases and J lost 9 bases.

This clonotype has ten or more counts. The chain links TRBV15 to TRBJ2-7, with unresolved D. Germline CDR1 reads LNHNV; CDR2 reads YYDKDF (reference sequence). V lost 5 bases and J 3 bases, leaving 14 bases between the germline ends. CDR3 length: 14 amino acids. In DNA form, the CDR3 reads TGTGCCACCAGCTACTTGGGGTTGGGCTACGAGCAGTACTTC. It is translated as CATSYLGLGYEQYF.

This clonotype appeared a few times. The V and J genes are TRBV5-1 and TRBJ1-1, with 12 nucleotides matching TRBD1. This CDR3 region has 14 residues. V dropped 5 bases and J dropped 1; count of bases not matched to a gene: 0. Germline loops: CDR1 SGHRS, CDR2 YFSETQ. The CDR3 here is CASRGQGANTEAFF. The CDR3 bases are TGCGCCAGCAGGGGACAGGGGGCGAACACTGAAGCTTTCTTT. The entire variable domain, with the rest obtained from reference TRBV5-1 and TRBJ1-1, is as follows: KAGVTQTPRYLIKTRGQQVTLSCSPISGHRSVSWYQQTPGQGLQFLFEYFSETQRNKGNFPGRFSGRQFSNSRSEMNVSTLELGDSALYLCASRGQGANTEAFFGQGTRLTVV.

This clonotype was found a few times. V and J are TRBV3-1 and TRBJ2-5; D could derive from TRBD1 or TRBD2 (5 bases each). V lost 2 bases, J lost 7 bases, and 14 bases lay in between. CDR1 LGHDT and CDR2 YNNKEL come from the germline V gene (reference sequence). The length of the CDR3 is 14 residues. CDR3 nucleotides: TGTGCCAGCAGCCAACCCGGGGCCCGGGGGACCCAGTACTTC. Protein sequence: CASSQPGARGTQYF.

The chain uses TRBV5-1 and TRBJ1-1, with a tentative D call TRBD1 (5 bases). This CDR3 is built from 15 residues. Trimming removed 2 bases at V and 1 base at J, with 12 bases between. Per germline, CDR1 SGHRS and CDR2 YFSETQ. CDR3 residues: CASSFGAGRNTEAFF. CDR3 bases: TGCGCCAGCAGCTTTGGGGCAGGCCGGAACACTGAAGCTTTCTTT.

J is TRBJ2-5 and V is TRBV5-1; D gene unclear. Germline assignment: CDR1 SGHRS and CDR2 YFSETQ. V was shortened by 4 bases and J by 3 bases, with 10 bases between the two germline ends. This CDR3 is built from 13 residues. The chain's CDR3 is CASSLETKETQYF. CDR3 DNA: TGCGCCAGCAGCCTAGAAACAAAAGAGACCCAGTACTTC. Full variable domain (rest looked up from reference TRBV5-1 and TRBJ2-5): KAGVTQTPRYLIKTRGQQVTLSCSPISGHRSVSWYQQTPGQGLQFLFEYFSETQRNKGNFPGRFSGRQFSNSRSEMNVSTLELGDSALYLCASSLETKETQYFGPGTRLLVL.

In nucleotides, the CDR3 is TGCGCCAGCAGCTGGGGACAGGGATTCTACGAGCAGTACTTC. Its protein product is CASSWGQGFYEQYF. The V and J genes are TRBV5-1 and TRBJ2-7; 9 bases align to TRBD1. The J segment lost 3 bases and the V segment lost 3 bases, leaving 4 bases of the junction unmatched. The length of the CDR3 is 14 residues. Per germline, CDR1 SGHRS and CDR2 YFSETQ.

This clonotype showed up just a few times. The chain is built from TRBV10-3 and TRBJ2-1; 9 bases fit TRBD2. Germline assignment: CDR1 ENHRY and CDR2 SYGVKD. The CDR3 runs 15 residues. Trimming at V came to 2 bases and at J to 6 bases, leaving 5 bases not matched to a gene. The CDR3 spells CAISEVAGVGNEQFF. In DNA form, the CDR3 reads TGTGCCATCAGTGAGGTAGCGGGAGTCGGCAATGAGCAGTTCTTC.